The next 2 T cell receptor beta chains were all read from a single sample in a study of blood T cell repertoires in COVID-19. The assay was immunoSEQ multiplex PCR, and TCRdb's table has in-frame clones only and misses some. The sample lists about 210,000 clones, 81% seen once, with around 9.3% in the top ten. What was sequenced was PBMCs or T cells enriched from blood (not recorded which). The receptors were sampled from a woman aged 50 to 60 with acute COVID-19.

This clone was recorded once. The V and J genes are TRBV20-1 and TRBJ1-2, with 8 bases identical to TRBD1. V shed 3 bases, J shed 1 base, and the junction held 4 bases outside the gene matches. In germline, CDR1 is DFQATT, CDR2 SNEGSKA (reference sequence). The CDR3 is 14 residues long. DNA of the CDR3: TGCAGTGCTAGTACAGGGGGGATTAACTATGGCTACACCTTC. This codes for CSASTGGINYGYTF.

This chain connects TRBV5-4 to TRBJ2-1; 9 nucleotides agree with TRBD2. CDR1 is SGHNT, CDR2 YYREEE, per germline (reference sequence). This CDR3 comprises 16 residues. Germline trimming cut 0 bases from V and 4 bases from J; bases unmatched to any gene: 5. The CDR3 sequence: CASSLEASGMYNEQFF. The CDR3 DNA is TGTGCCAGCAGCTTGGAGGCTAGCGGGATGTACAATGAGCAGTTCTTC.